Detailed here is one TCR beta chain. The data derive from a study of T cell changes during pregnancy in multiple sclerosis. Method: immunoSEQ multiplex PCR; TCRdb's copy keeps in-frame clones and lacks some. The sample lists about 130,000 clones, 96% occurring once. The CDR3 extends over 15 amino acids. Trimming stripped 2 bases from V and 4 bases from J, with 15 bases between. Germline CDR1 is SGHRS and CDR2 is YFSETQ. The rearrangement uses TRBV5-1 and TRBJ1-1; no clear D. The sequence derives from a female donor with multiple sclerosis, enrolled in a pregnancy study. The material sequenced was peripheral blood, taken after pregnancy. CDR3 sequence reads: CASSFSHSLPTEAFF. The CDR3 DNA reads as TGCGCCAGCAGCTTCAGTCACAGCCTTCCCACTGAAGCTTTCTTT.